This T cell receptor beta chain was identified during a study of control samples from healthy donors and cancer patients. Germline lookup yields CDR1 SNHLY and CDR2 FYNNEI. The ends were cut back, 6 bases at V and 0 bases at J, with 13 bases in the middle. The CDR3 contains 15 residues. The assay was immunoSEQ multiplex PCR, and TCRdb's table has in-frame clones only and misses some. The table lists some 54,000 clones, roughly 96% of them singletons, with 1.5% to 2% in the top ten. Input material: blood. This receptor was identified in a young woman in good health. This chain joins TRBV2 and TRBJ2-3, with D perhaps matching TRBD2 (6 bases). The CDR3 nucleotides are TGTGCCAGCAGGGGGACTCCTACTAGCACAGATACGCAGTATTTT. It yields the protein CASRGTPTSTDTQYF.